The present T cell receptor (beta chain) was sequenced within a study of cytomegalovirus exposure and HLA in healthy donors. The wider study: An earlier analysis found 95 million to 140 million unique TCR beta sequences from approximately 200 million T cells.

The PCR used 60 Vbeta and 13 Jbeta primers. Assay: immunoSEQ multiplex PCR; the TCRdb copy retains only in-frame clones and omits some. The profile covers over 200,000 clones, with 75% to 80% appearing a single time and 1.5% to 2% taken by the ten largest. General study findings and limits: A few V segments could not be told apart, such as TRBV6-2 and TRBV6-3, and were left out. Donor immune exposure was known only as CMV serostatus. A further, later analysis showed that HLA-associated TCR beta chains (compared with equally common others) were more clonally expanded.

About this clone: Its target is not known.

The CDR3 runs to 11 residues. Per germline, CDR1 DFQATT and CDR2 SNEGSKA (reference sequence). V lost 6 bases and J lost 6, with 11 bases in between. The V call is TRBV20-1, the J call TRBJ1-2, with a possible D match to TRBD1 (5 bases). The sequence came from a male donor in good health and CMV-seronegative. Sequenced input: PBMCs. Here the CDR3 reads CSARGGDGYTF. Written as DNA, the CDR3 is TGCAGTGCGCGGGGGGGGGATGGCTACACCTTC.